The sequence of this T cell receptor (beta chain) was determined in a study of memory CD8 T cells in hepatitis C reinfection. Study background: Samples at peak reinfection came 3 to 8 weeks post-detection.

TCRdb keeps only in-frame clones here, not all; method: immunoSEQ multiplex PCR. The table lists around 45,000 clones, roughly 88% of them singletons. Described time point: peak reinfection, 3 to 8 weeks after reinfection detection. No in vitro expansion preceded TCR sequencing of the sorted cells. The Montreal HEPCO cohort supplied donors who inject drugs. Two donors provided sorted CD3+ CD8+ CD45RO- naive CD8 T cells at all three reinfection time points. V lost 4 bases, J lost 1 base, and 0 bases stayed unmatched. Germline V gene lookup returns CDR1 MNHNS and CDR2 SASEGT. The CDR3 is 15 residues long.

The sequence came from a man younger than 35 with hepatitis C virus infection. The sample consisted of naive CD8+ T cells sorted from blood. V is TRBV6-1 and J is TRBJ2-3; 12 positions agree with TRBD2. CDR3 DNA sequence: TGTGCCAGCAGTGGACTAGCGGGGGGCACAGATACGCAGTATTTT. This encodes CASSGLAGGTDTQYF.